Following are 5 T cell receptor beta chains from one sample sequenced in a study of blood T cells in healthy people across ages. The second PCR ran roughly 7 to 12 cycles with a sample-barcoded 5' primer and J-beta primers. TCRdb recomputed calls from the 5' RACE reads with MiXCR, one row per CDR3 protein. Here the sample spans under 2,000,000 distinct CDR3 sequences, around 48% being singletons. The sequenced material came from blood. These receptors originate from a woman between 35 and 50 years old in good health.

The rearrangement joins TRBV6-6 to TRBJ1-4; the D is unclear. Trimming left V 8 bases short and J 8 bases short, with 15 bases between. CDR3 length equals 13 residues. The germline V gene encodes CDR1 MNHNY and CDR2 SVGAGI (reference sequence). The CDR3 region is CASEKAAEEKLFF. The CDR3, as DNA: TGTGCCAGCGAAAAGGCCGCGGAGGAAAAACTGTTTTTT.

The chain uses TRBV4-1 and TRBJ2-3; D is unresolved. The CDR3 consists of 14 residues. Germline V CDR1 and CDR2: MGHRA, YSYEKL. V dropped 4 bases and J dropped 0 bases, with 8 bases sitting between them. The CDR3 DNA is TGCGCCAGCAGCCGGGCTGTGAGCACAGATACGCAGTATTTT. Translated: CASSRAVSTDTQYF.

The gene calls are TRBV2 and TRBJ2-3; D gene uncertain. V lost 7 bases, J lost 4 bases, and 15 bases lay in between. The CDR3 is made up of 14 amino acids. Germline V gives CDR1 SNHLY, CDR2 FYNNEI. CDR3 loop: CASTPGQPPDTQYF. The CDR3, as DNA: TGTGCCAGCACCCCGGGCCAACCCCCAGATACGCAGTATTTT.

The sample holds a few counts of this clonotype. The chain employs TRBV7-2 and TRBJ2-1; no clear D gene. Germline lookup yields CDR1 SGHTA and CDR2 FQGNSA. The CDR3 length is 14 residues. The V end lost 4 bases, the J end lost 9 bases, and 16 bases lay between the germline ends. The CDR3 is CASSSGAELGEQFF. The CDR3 bases are TGTGCCAGCAGCTCCGGTGCAGAATTGGGTGAGCAGTTCTTC.

V gene TRBV11-1 combines with J gene TRBJ2-3; the D is unclear. Germline assignment: CDR1 SGHAT and CDR2 FQDESV (reference sequence). The ends were cut back, 5 bases at V and 14 bases at J, with 20 bases in the middle. This CDR3 is built from 13 residues. The CDR3 loop is CASSPNSPPPTYF. For the CDR3, the DNA is TGTGCCAGCAGCCCCAATTCCCCGCCGCCAACGTATTTT. Full variable domain (outside the CDR3, taken from reference TRBV11-1 and TRBJ2-3): EAEVAQSPRYKITEKSQAVAFWCDPISGHATLYWYRQILGQGPELLVQFQDESVVDDSQLPKDRFSAERLKGVDSTLKIQPAELGDSAMYLCASSPNSPPPTYFGPGTRLTVL.